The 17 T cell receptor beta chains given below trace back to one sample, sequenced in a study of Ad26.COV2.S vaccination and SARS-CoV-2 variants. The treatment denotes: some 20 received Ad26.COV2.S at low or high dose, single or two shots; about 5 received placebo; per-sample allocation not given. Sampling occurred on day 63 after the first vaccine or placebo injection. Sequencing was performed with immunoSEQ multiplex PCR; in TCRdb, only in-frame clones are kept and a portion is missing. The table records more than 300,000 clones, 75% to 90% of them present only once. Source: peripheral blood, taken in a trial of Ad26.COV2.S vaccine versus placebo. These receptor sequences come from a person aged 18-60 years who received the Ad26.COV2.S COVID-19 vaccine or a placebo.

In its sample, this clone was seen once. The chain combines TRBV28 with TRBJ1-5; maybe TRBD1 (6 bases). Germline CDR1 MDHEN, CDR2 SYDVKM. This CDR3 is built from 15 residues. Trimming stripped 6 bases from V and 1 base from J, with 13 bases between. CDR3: CASSTGQRSNQPQHF. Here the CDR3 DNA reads TGTGCCAGCAGCACCGGACAGCGAAGCAATCAGCCCCAGCATTTT.

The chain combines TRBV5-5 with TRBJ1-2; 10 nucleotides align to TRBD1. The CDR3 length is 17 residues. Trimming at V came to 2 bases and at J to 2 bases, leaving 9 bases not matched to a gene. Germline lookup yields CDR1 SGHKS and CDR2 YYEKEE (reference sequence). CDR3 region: CASSFNLPGQGNYGYTF. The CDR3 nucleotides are TGTGCCAGCAGCTTCAATTTACCGGGACAGGGGAACTATGGCTACACCTTC.

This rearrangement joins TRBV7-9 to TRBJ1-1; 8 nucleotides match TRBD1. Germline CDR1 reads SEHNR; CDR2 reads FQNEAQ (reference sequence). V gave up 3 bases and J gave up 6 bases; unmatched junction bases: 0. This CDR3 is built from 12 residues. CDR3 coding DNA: TGTGCCAGCAGCTTCAGGGGGCCTGAAGCTTTCTTT. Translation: CASSFRGPEAFF.

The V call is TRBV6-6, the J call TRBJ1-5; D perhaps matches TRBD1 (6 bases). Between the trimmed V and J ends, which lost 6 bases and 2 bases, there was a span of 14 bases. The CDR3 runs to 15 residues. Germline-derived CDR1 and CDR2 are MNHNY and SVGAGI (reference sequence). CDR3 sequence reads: CASRPRTEGNQPQHF. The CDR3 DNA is TGTGCCAGCAGACCCCGGACAGAGGGCAATCAGCCCCAGCATTTT.

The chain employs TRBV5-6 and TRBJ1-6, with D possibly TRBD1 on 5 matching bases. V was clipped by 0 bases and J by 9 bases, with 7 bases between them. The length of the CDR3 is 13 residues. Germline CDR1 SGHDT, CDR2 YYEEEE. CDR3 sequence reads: CASSLGGGSPLHF. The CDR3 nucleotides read TGTGCCAGCAGCTTGGGGGGGGGTTCACCCCTCCACTTT.

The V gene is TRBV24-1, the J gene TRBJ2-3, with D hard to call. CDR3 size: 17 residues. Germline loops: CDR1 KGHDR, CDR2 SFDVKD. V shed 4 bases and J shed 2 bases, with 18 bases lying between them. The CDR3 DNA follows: TGTGCCACCAGTGACCGAGGTGGTGCAGCCTCCACAGATACGCAGTATTTT. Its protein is CATSDRGGAASTDTQYF.

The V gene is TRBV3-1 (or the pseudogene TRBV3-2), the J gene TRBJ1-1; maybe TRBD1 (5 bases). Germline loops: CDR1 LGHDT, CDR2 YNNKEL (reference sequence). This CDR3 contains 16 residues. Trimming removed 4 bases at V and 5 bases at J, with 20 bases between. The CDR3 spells CASSPKTAGGMTEAFF. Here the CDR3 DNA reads TGTGCCAGCAGCCCCAAGACAGCCGGGGGAATGACTGAAGCTTTCTTT.

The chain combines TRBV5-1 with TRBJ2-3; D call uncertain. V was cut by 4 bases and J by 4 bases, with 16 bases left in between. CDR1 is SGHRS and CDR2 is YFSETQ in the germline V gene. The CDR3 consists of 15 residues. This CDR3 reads CASSQNPSGADTQYF. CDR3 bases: TGCGCCAGCAGCCAAAATCCCTCAGGCGCAGATACGCAGTATTTT. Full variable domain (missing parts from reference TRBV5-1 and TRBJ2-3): KAGVTQTPRYLIKTRGQQVTLSCSPISGHRSVSWYQQTPGQGLQFLFEYFSETQRNKGNFPGRFSGRQFSNSRSEMNVSTLELGDSALYLCASSQNPSGADTQYFGPGTRLTVL.

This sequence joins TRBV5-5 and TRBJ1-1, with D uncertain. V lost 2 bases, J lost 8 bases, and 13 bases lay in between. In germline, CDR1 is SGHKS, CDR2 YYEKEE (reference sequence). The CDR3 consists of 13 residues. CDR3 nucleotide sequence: TGTGCCAGCAGCTTAGTAGGGTATAGGGAAGCTTTCTTT. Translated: CASSLVGYREAFF.

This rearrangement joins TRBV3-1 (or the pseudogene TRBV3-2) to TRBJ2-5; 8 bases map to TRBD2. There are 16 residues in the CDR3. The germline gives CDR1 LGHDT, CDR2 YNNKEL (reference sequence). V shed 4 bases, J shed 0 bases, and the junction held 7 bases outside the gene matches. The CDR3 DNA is TGTGCCAGCAGCCCCCTGAGCGGGGGCAACCAAGAGACCCAGTACTTC. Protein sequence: CASSPLSGGNQETQYF.

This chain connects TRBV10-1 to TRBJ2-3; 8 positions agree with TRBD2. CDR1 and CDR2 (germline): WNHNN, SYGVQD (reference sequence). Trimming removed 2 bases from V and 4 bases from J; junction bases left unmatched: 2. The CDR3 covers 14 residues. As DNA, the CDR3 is TGCGCCAGCAGTGAGGGACTAGCTGCAGATACGCAGTATTTT. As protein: CASSEGLAADTQYF.

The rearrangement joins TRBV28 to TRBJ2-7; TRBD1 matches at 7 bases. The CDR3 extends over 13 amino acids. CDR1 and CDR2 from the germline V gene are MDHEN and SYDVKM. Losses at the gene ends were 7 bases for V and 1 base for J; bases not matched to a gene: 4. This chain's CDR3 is CASTSGQSYEQYF. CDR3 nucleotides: TGTGCCAGCACCTCGGGACAGTCCTACGAGCAGTACTTC.

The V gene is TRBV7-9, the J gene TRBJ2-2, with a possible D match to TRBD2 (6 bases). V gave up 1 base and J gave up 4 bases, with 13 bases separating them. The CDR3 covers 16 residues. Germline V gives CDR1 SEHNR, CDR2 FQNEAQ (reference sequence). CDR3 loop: CASSLGRADFTGELFF. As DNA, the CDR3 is TGTGCCAGCAGCTTAGGGAGGGCGGATTTCACCGGGGAGCTGTTTTTT. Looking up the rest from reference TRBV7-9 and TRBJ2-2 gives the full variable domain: DTGVSQNPRHKITKRGQNVTFRCDPISEHNRLYWYRQTLGQGPEFLTYFQNEAQLEKSRLLSDRFSAERPKGSFSTLEIQRTEQGDSAMYLCASSLGRADFTGELFFGEGSRLTVL.

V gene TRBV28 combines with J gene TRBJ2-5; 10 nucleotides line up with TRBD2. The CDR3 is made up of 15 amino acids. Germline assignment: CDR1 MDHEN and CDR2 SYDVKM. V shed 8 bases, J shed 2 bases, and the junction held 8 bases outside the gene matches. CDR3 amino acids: CASLGGTSAQETQYF. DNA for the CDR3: TGTGCCAGCCTCGGAGGGACTAGCGCTCAAGAGACCCAGTACTTC.

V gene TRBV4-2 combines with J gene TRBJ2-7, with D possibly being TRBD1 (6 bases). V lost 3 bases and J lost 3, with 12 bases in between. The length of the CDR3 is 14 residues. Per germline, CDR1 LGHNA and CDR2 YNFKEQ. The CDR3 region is CASSQTQGSYEQYF. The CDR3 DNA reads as TGTGCCAGCAGCCAGACACAGGGCAGCTACGAGCAGTACTTC.

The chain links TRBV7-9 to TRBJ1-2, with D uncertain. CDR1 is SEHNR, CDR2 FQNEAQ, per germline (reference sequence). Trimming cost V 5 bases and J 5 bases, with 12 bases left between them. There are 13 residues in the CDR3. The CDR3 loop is CASSLENEYGYTF. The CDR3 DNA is TGTGCCAGCAGCCTAGAGAACGAGTATGGCTACACCTTC.

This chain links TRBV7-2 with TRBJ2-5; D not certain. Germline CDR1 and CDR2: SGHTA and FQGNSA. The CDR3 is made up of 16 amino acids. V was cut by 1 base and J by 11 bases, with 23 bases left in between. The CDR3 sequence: CASSLEAIGFKTPQYF. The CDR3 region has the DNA TGTGCCAGCAGCTTAGAGGCCATCGGTTTTAAGACCCCTCAGTACTTC.